Each of the 27 T cell receptor beta chains below was sequenced from the same sample in a study of CD8 T cells in Susac syndrome. Random hexamers primed reverse transcription of roughly 0.5 to 1 ug RNA. TCRdb fed the immunoSEQ multiplex PCR reads into MiXCR, producing one record per CDR3 protein. The table lists about 80,000 distinct CDR3 sequences, 94% of them singletons. The sequenced sample consisted of CD8+ T cells from PBMCs. The receptor source for this set is a human donor in good health.

In its sample, this clonotype was seen once. The genes are TRBV6-5 and TRBJ1-1; D not certain. Germline lookup yields CDR1 MNHEY and CDR2 SVGAGI. Between the trimmed V and J ends, which lost 2 bases and 4 bases, there was a span of 8 bases. CDR3 length equals 13 residues. The CDR3 loop reads CASSYIATTEAFF. For the CDR3, the DNA is TGTGCCAGCAGTTACATAGCTACCACTGAAGCTTTCTTT.

The chain recombines TRBV7-9 with TRBJ2-2; 8 positions agree with TRBD1. V trimming: 5 bases; J trimming: 5 bases; junction bases outside the gene matches: 1. Germline V CDR1 and CDR2: SEHNR, FQNEAQ (reference sequence). The CDR3 is made up of 13 amino acids. This CDR3 reads CASSRQGTGELFF. The CDR3, as DNA: TGTGCCAGCAGCCGACAGGGGACCGGGGAGCTGTTTTTT. Looking up the rest from reference TRBV7-9 and TRBJ2-2 gives the full variable domain: DTGVSQNPRHKITKRGQNVTFRCDPISEHNRLYWYRQTLGQGPEFLTYFQNEAQLEKSRLLSDRFSAERPKGSFSTLEIQRTEQGDSAMYLCASSRQGTGELFFGEGSRLTVL.

This rearrangement joins TRBV28 to TRBJ1-5; D is uncertain. This CDR3 has 14 residues. The germline V and J ends were trimmed by 3 bases and 4 bases, with 10 bases remaining between them. Germline-derived CDR1 and CDR2 are MDHEN and SYDVKM. CDR3 residues: CASSFAVSNQPQHF. The CDR3 DNA sequence: TGTGCCAGCAGTTTTGCCGTGTCTAATCAGCCCCAGCATTTT.

This chain connects TRBV9 to TRBJ2-3; no definite D call. V shed 8 bases and J shed 1 base, with 20 bases lying between them. The CDR3 contains 16 residues. Looked up from germline, CDR1 is SGDLS and CDR2 is YYNGEE. This CDR3 reads CASSPETPTRTDTQYF. The CDR3, as DNA: TGTGCCAGTTCCCCCGAGACTCCGACCCGCACAGATACGCAGTATTTT.

CDR3 region: CASSPPEDYYGYTF. CDR3 coding DNA: TGTGCCAGCAGCCCGCCGGAGGACTACTATGGCTACACCTTC. The V gene is TRBV5-6, the J gene TRBJ1-2; D unclear. V lost 4 bases and J 3 bases, leaving 13 bases between the germline ends. The CDR3 totals 14 residues. CDR1 is SGHDT, CDR2 YYEEEE, per germline.

Only one count was recorded for this clonotype. This rearrangement joins TRBV19 to TRBJ2-5, with D perhaps matching TRBD1 (6 bases). Germline lookup yields CDR1 LNHDA and CDR2 SQIVND (reference sequence). With 1 base removed from V and 2 bases from J, the gap between germline ends came to 17 bases. CDR3 length equals 17 residues. As DNA, the CDR3 is TGTGCCAGTAGTATAGGGACAGAACACGGACTTCAAGAGACCCAGTACTTC. This gives the protein CASSIGTEHGLQETQYF. Full variable domain (remainder filled in from reference TRBV19 and TRBJ2-5): DGGITQSPKYLFRKEGQNVTLSCEQNLNHDAMYWYRQDPGQGLRLIYYSQIVNDFQKGDIAEGYSVSREKKESFPLTVTSAQKNPTAFYLCASSIGTEHGLQETQYFGPGTRLLVL.

This sequence joins TRBV12-3 or TRBV12-4 and TRBJ1-4; TRBD1 is a possible D gene (5 bases). The CDR3 has 12 residues. Trimming removed 5 bases from V and 10 bases from J, with 11 bases in between. The CDR3 protein is CASSRDRAKLFF. As DNA, the CDR3 is TGTGCCAGCAGTCGGGACCGCGCAAAACTGTTTTTT.

CDR3 in DNA: TGTGCCAGCAGCGGGACTTGGGGGGGTAACAATGAGCAGTTCTTC. Protein: CASSGTWGGNNEQFF. The chain combines TRBV7-6 with TRBJ2-1; 7 bases match TRBD2. Trimming cost V 5 bases and J 5 bases; bases outside gene matches: 9. CDR1 and CDR2 (germline): SGHVS, FNYEAQ. The CDR3 has 15 amino acids.

As concerns this clonotype: One end of the junction is discordant with germline, which a read error may explain. The chain has TRBV20-1 and TRBJ2-7; D is undetermined. This CDR3 is built from 14 residues. Germline-derived CDR1 and CDR2 are DFQATT and SNEGSKA (reference sequence). CDR3 sequence: CSARDKSSSHEQYF. The CDR3 DNA is TGCAGTGCTAGAGATAAGAGTAGCTCCCACGAGCAGTACTTC.

The chain has TRBV4-1 and TRBJ2-7; TRBD1 or TRBD2 may be the D gene (6 bases each). CDR1 and CDR2 from the germline V gene are MGHRA and YSYEKL. V was clipped by 0 bases and J by 5 bases, with 17 bases between them. This CDR3 has 16 amino acids. The CDR3 loop reads CASSQESGALPHEQYF. The CDR3 region has the DNA TGCGCCAGCAGCCAAGAGTCGGGGGCGCTCCCCCACGAGCAGTACTTC.

The J gene is TRBJ2-7, the V gene TRBV27, with D maybe TRBD1 (6 bases). Trimming pared 5 bases from V and 0 bases from J, leaving 17 bases between. Germline lookup yields CDR1 MNHEY and CDR2 SMNVEV (reference sequence). This CDR3 region has 16 residues. CDR3: CASSPSGQPSSYEQYF. Written as DNA, the CDR3 is TGTGCCAGCAGTCCCTCGGGACAACCGTCCTCCTACGAGCAGTACTTC.

The chain carries TRBV5-6 and TRBJ2-7; 7 bases are a match to TRBD1. The CDR3 has 16 amino acids. The germline CDR1 and CDR2 sequences are SGHDT and YYEEEE. Trimming removed 4 bases from V and 3 bases from J; junction bases left unmatched: 13. The DNA of the CDR3 is TGTGCCAGCAGCCGTCAACAGGGGCGAGGAAGCTACGAGCAGTACGTC. Protein product: CASSRQQGRGSYEQYV.

This chain uses TRBV29-1 with TRBJ2-1; possible D gene TRBD2, 5 bases. The V gene lost 4 bases and the J gene lost 0 bases, with 10 bases spanning the gap. CDR1 and CDR2 from the germline V gene are SQVTM and ANQGSEA. The CDR3 sequence is 14 residues long. CDR3: CSVGRGSSYNEQFF. Written as DNA, the CDR3 is TGCAGCGTTGGTAGAGGGAGCTCCTACAATGAGCAGTTCTTC.

Points on this clonotype: The limits of the CDR3 on the DNA are not certain, so only TCRdb's listed CDR3 is given. The V gene is TRBV21-1, the J gene TRBJ1-3. TRBV21-1 is an annotated pseudogene. The CDR3 is 15 amino acids long, termini counted. The CDR3 loop is CASSKAWGLGNTIYF.

This clonotype was found a few times. J is TRBJ1-2 and V is TRBV3-1; 9 positions agree with TRBD1. This CDR3 region has 14 residues. CDR1 and CDR2 from the germline V gene are LGHDT and YNNKEL (reference sequence). Losses at the gene ends were 4 bases for V and 3 bases for J; bases not matched to a gene: 3. As DNA, the CDR3 is TGTGCCAGCAGCCCGGGACAGGGCGACTATGGCTACACCTTC. This sequence encodes CASSPGQGDYGYTF.

J is TRBJ1-1 and V is TRBV4-2, with 7 bases lining up with TRBD1. Per the germline V gene, CDR1 is LGHNA and CDR2 is YNFKEQ. CDR3 length equals 13 residues. With 5 bases clipped from V and 3 bases from J, the junction kept 3 bases outside the gene matches. CDR3 sequence reads: CASSEGADTEAFF. The CDR3 nucleotides are TGTGCCAGCAGCGAGGGGGCCGACACTGAAGCTTTCTTT.

The chain is built from TRBV20-1 and TRBJ2-2, with 15 bases identical to TRBD2. The CDR3 is 16 residues long. V shed 2 bases and J 7 bases; nucleotides not matched to a gene: 5. Germline V gene data show CDR1 as DFQATT and CDR2 as SNEGSKA (reference sequence). Here the CDR3 reads CSARRTSGGAFGELFF. As DNA, the CDR3 is TGCAGTGCTAGAAGGACTAGCGGGGGGGCCTTCGGGGAGCTGTTTTTT.

The V and J genes are TRBV5-1 and TRBJ2-1; D is unresolved. Germline V gene sequence: CDR1 SGHRS, CDR2 YFSETQ. The CDR3 length is 16 residues. V lost 2 bases and J 5 bases, leaving 17 bases between the germline ends. CDR3 amino acids: CASSFFPAMEDNEQFF. The CDR3 DNA reads TGCGCCAGCAGCTTCTTCCCAGCGATGGAAGACAATGAGCAGTTCTTC.

The V and J genes are TRBV27 and TRBJ2-5; 11 nucleotides align to TRBD2. Trimming at V came to 0 bases and at J to 0 bases, leaving 3 bases not matched to a gene. This CDR3 spans 17 amino acids. The germline V gene has CDR1 MNHEY and CDR2 SMNVEV (reference sequence). The chain's CDR3 is CASSLSLTSGNQETQYF. CDR3 bases: TGTGCCAGCAGTTTATCTTTGACTAGCGGGAACCAAGAGACCCAGTACTTC.

The rearrangement joins TRBV4-1 to TRBJ2-1, with D perhaps matching TRBD1 (6 bases). Germline values: CDR1 MGHRA, CDR2 YSYEKL. The ends were cut back, 0 bases at V and 3 bases at J, with 12 bases in the middle. The CDR3 length is 16 residues. The CDR3 DNA reads as TGCGCCAGCAGCCAAGAAGGGCAGGGGTACTACAATGAGCAGTTCTTC. Protein sequence: CASSQEGQGYYNEQFF.

Written as DNA, the CDR3 is TGCGCCAGCAGCCGCCGACAGGGGGCGAACACTGAAGCTTTCTTT. It is translated as CASSRRQGANTEAFF. The J gene is TRBJ1-1, the V gene TRBV4-1, with TRBD1 matching 10 bases. J was trimmed by 1 base and V by 4 bases; bases with no gene match: 3. The CDR3 runs 15 residues. CDR1 and CDR2 (germline): MGHRA, YSYEKL.

The chain has TRBV4-3 and TRBJ1-2; possible D gene TRBD1, 5 bases. The CDR3 contains 15 residues. The V gene's germline CDR1 is LGHNA and CDR2 YSLEER. V was trimmed by 0 bases and J by 7 bases, leaving 15 bases between them. CDR3 in amino acids: CASSQDSRTRAGYTF. The CDR3 nucleotides read TGCGCCAGCAGCCAAGATTCCCGGACAAGGGCTGGCTACACCTTC.

The rearrangement links TRBV4-1 to TRBJ2-2; no firm D call. CDR1 is MGHRA, CDR2 YSYEKL, per germline. The CDR3 consists of 16 residues. Between the trimmed V and J ends, which lost 1 base and 4 bases, there was a span of 13 bases. CDR3 coding DNA: TGCGCCAGCAGCCAAGGGCCAACGATACGCACCGGGGAGCTGTTTTTT. Translation gives CASSQGPTIRTGELFF.

V and J are TRBV19 and TRBJ2-5, with 7 bases that match TRBD2. Germline trimming cut 3 bases from V and 3 bases from J; bases unmatched to any gene: 10. Germline assignment: CDR1 LNHDA and CDR2 SQIVND (reference sequence). The CDR3 sequence is 16 residues long. The CDR3 region has the DNA TGTGCCAGTAGTATTCCTCGGGGGGTCGGAGAAGAGACCCAGTACTTC. It encodes CASSIPRGVGEETQYF.

A single count supports this clonotype. The rearrangement links TRBV29-1 to TRBJ2-1; possibly TRBD2 for D (5 bases). Germline loops: CDR1 SQVTM, CDR2 ANQGSEA. The CDR3 is 14 residues long. V was clipped by 7 bases and J by 4 bases, with 17 bases between them. CDR3 nucleotide sequence: TGCAGCGATCACGGGCTAGCTTCTTACAATGAGCAGTTCTTC. Its translation is CSDHGLASYNEQFF.

The chain is built from TRBV29-1 and TRBJ2-5, with D perhaps matching TRBD2 (5 bases). This CDR3 has 13 amino acids. V gave up 6 bases and J gave up 7 bases, with 18 bases separating them. The germline V gene has CDR1 SQVTM and CDR2 ANQGSEA. CDR3 sequence: CSVGFDYFGTQYF. The CDR3 coding sequence is TGCAGCGTCGGATTCGACTACTTTGGGACCCAGTACTTC.

J is TRBJ2-1 and V is TRBV28; 7 positions match TRBD2. Germline lookup yields CDR1 MDHEN and CDR2 SYDVKM. The CDR3 contains 15 residues. V shed 10 bases and J 9 bases; nucleotides not matched to a gene: 18. The CDR3 is CATAASSGMLVEQFF. The CDR3 nucleotides are TGTGCCACCGCGGCAAGCAGCGGGATGTTGGTTGAGCAGTTCTTC.